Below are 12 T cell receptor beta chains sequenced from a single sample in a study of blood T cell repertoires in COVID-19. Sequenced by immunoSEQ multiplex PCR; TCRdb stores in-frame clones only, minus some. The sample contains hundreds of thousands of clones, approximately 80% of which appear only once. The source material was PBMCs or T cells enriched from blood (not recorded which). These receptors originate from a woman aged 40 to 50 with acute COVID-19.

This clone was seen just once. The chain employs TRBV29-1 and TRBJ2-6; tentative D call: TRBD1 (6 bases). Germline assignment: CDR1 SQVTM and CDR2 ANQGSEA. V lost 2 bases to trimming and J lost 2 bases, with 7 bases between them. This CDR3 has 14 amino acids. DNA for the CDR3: TGCAGCGTTGAAAAGGGGGCTGGGGCCAACGTCCTGACTTTC. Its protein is CSVEKGAGANVLTF.

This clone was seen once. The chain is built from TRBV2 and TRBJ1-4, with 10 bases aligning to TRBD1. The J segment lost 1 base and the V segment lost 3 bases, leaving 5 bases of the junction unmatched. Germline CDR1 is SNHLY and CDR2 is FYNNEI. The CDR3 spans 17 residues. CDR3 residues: CASSDVDRGQTNEKLFF. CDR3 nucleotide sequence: TGTGCCAGCAGTGACGTCGACAGGGGGCAAACTAATGAAAAACTGTTTTTT.

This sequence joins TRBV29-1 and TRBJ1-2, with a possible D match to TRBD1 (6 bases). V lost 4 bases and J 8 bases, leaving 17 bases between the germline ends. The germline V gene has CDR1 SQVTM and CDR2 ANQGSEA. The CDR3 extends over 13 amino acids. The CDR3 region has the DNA TGCAGCGTTGGAGGGCAGGGGATTAGGGGCTACACCTTC. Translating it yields CSVGGQGIRGYTF.

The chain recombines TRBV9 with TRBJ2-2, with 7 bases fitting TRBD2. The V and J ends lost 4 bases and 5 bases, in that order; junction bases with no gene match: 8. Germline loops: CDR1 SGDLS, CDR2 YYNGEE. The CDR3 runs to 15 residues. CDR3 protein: CASSTSELWTGELFF. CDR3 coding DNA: TGTGCCAGCAGCACTAGCGAATTGTGGACCGGGGAGCTGTTTTTT.

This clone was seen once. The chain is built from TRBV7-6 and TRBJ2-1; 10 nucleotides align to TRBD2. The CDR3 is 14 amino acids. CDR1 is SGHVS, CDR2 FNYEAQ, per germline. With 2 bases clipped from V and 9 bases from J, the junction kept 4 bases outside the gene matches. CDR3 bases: TGTGCCAGCAGCTTAAGCGGGGGGGCCGGTGAGCAGTTCTTC. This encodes CASSLSGGAGEQFF.

CDR3: CASSALATAYNEQFF. CDR3 coding DNA: TGTGCCAGCAGCGCCCTAGCGACCGCCTACAATGAGCAGTTCTTC. The V and J genes are TRBV7-3 and TRBJ2-1; the D gene is possibly TRBD2 (6 bases). V lost 5 bases and J lost 2, with 13 bases in between. The germline CDR1 and CDR2 sequences are SGHTA and FQGTGA. The CDR3 is 15 amino acids.

CDR3: CASKTGWDQPQHF. The CDR3 nucleotides are TGTGCCAGCAAAACGGGGTGGGATCAGCCCCAGCATTTT. This chain uses TRBV2 with TRBJ1-5; unclear D gene. Germline V gene lookup returns CDR1 SNHLY and CDR2 FYNNEI. V was clipped by 7 bases and J by 5 bases, with 12 bases between them. The CDR3 extends over 13 amino acids.

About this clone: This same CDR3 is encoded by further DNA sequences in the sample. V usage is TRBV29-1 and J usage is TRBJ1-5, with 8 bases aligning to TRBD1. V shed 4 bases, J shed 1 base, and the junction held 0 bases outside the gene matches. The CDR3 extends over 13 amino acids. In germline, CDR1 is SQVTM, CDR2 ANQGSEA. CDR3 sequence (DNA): TGCAGCGTTGGACAGGGGAGCAATCAGCCCCAGCATTTT. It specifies CSVGQGSNQPQHF.

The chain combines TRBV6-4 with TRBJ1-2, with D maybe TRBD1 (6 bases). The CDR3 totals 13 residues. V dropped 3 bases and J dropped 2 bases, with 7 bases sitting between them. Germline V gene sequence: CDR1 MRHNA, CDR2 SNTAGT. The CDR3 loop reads CASSDRGNYGYTF. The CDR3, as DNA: TGTGCCAGCAGTGATAGGGGGAACTATGGCTACACCTTC.

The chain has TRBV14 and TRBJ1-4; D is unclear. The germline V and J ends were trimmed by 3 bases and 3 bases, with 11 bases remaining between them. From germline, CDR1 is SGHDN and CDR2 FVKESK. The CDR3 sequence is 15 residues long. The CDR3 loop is CASSHRLESNEKLFF. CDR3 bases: TGTGCCAGCAGCCACAGACTTGAGTCTAATGAAAAACTGTTTTTT.

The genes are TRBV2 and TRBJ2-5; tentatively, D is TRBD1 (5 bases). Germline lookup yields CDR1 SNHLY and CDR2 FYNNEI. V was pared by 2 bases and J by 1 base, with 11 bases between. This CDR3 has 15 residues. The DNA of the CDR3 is TGTGCCAGCAGTGAAAACACACAGGCCCAAGAGACCCAGTACTTC. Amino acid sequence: CASSENTQAQETQYF.

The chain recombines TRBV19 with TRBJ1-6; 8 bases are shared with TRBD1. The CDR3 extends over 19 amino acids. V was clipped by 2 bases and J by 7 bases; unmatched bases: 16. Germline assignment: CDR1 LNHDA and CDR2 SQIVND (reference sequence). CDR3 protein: CASSITGPRGTGGNSPLHF. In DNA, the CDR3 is TGTGCCAGTAGTATAACGGGTCCGCGGGGGACAGGAGGAAATTCACCCCTCCACTTT.